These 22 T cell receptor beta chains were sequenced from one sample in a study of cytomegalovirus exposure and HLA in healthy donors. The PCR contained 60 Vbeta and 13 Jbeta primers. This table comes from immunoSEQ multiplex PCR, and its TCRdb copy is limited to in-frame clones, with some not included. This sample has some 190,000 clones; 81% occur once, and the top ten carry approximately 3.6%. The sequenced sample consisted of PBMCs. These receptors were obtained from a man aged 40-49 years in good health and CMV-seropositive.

The CDR3 DNA reads as TGCGCCAGCAGCTTGGACACCGTCCGTGAGCAGTTCTTC. This translates into CASSLDTVREQFF. The gene calls are TRBV5-1 and TRBJ2-1; no reliable D call. V lost 0 bases to trimming and J lost 9 bases, with 10 bases between them. Germline lookup yields CDR1 SGHRS and CDR2 YFSETQ. The CDR3 has 13 amino acids.

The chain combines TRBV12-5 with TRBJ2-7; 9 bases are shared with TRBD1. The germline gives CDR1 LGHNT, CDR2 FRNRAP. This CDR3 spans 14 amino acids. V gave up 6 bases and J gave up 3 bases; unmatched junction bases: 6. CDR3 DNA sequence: TGTGCTAGTGGGCCGGGACAGGGCCACTACGAGCAGTACTTC. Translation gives CASGPGQGHYEQYF. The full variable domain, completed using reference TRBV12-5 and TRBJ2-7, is DARVTQTPRHKVTEMGQEVTMRCQPILGHNTVFWYRQTMMQGLELLAYFRNRAPLDDSGMPKDRFSAEMPDATLATLKIQPSEPRDSAVYFCASGPGQGHYEQYFGPGTRLTVT.

CDR3: CASSLGGDTEAFF. CDR3 nucleotides: TGTGCCAGCAGCTTAGGGGGGGACACTGAAGCTTTCTTT. The chain is built from TRBV7-3 and TRBJ1-1, with a possible D match to TRBD1 (5 bases). From germline, CDR1 is SGHTA and CDR2 FQGTGA. Trimming cost V 2 bases and J 3 bases, with 7 bases left between them. CDR3 length equals 13 residues.

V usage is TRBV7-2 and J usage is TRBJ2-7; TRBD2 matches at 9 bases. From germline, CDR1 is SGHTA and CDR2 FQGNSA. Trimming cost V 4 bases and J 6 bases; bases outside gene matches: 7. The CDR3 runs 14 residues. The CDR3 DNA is TGTGCCAGCAGCTCGGGCTCTAGCGGGGTCGAGCAGTACTTC. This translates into CASSSGSSGVEQYF.

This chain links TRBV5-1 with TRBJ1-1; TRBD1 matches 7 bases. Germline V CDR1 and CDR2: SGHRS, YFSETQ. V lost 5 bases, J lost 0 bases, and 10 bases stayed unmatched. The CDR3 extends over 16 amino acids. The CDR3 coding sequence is TGCGCCAGCAGATCCCTGCAGGGGGGCATGAACACTGAAGCTTTCTTT. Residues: CASRSLQGGMNTEAFF.

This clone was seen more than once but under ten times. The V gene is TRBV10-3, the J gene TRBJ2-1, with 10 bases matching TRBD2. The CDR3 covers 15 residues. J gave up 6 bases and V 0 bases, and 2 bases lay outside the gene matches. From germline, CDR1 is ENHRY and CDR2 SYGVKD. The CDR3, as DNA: TGTGCCATCAGTGAGTCGCCTAGCGGGAGCAATGAGCAGTTCTTC. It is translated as CAISESPSGSNEQFF.

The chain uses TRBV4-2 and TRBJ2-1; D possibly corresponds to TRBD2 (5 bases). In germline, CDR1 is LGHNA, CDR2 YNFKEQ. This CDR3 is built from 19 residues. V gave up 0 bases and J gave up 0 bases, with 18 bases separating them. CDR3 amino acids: CASSQDLSVSGSSYNEQFF. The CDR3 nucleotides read TGTGCCAGCAGCCAAGATCTTAGTGTCAGCGGAAGCTCCTACAATGAGCAGTTCTTC.

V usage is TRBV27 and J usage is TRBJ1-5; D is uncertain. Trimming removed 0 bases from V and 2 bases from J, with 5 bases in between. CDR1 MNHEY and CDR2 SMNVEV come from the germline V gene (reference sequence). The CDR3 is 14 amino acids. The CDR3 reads CASSLSLGNQPQHF. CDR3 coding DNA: TGTGCCAGCAGTTTATCTTTAGGCAATCAGCCCCAGCATTTT.

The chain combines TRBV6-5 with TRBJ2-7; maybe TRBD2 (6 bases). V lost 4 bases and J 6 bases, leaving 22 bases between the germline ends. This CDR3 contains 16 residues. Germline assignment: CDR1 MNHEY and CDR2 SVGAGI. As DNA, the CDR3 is TGTGCCAGCAGTTTGCCCGGGACTCCCTTTCCGGGCGAGCAGTACTTC. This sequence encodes CASSLPGTPFPGEQYF.

The CDR3 DNA follows: TGTGCCAGCAGCGCCGGGATCAACTATGGCTACACCTTC. It specifies CASSAGINYGYTF. This chain links TRBV25-1 with TRBJ1-2; no clear D. CDR1 MGHDK and CDR2 SYGVNS come from the germline V gene. This CDR3 is built from 13 residues. Trimming shortened V by 6 bases and J by 2 bases, and 10 bases separated the two germline ends.

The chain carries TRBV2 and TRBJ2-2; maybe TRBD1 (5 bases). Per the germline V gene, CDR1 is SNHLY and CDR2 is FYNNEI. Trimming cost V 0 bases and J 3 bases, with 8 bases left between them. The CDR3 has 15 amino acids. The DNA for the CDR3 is TGTGCCAGCAGTGAAGCGGACACCTACACCGGGGAGCTGTTTTTT. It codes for CASSEADTYTGELFF.

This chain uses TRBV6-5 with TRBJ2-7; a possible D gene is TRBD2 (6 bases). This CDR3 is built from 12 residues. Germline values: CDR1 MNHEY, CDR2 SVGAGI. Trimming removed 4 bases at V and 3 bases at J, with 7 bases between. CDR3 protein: CASSSGSYEQYF. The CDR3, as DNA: TGTGCCAGCAGTTCCGGGAGCTACGAGCAGTACTTC.

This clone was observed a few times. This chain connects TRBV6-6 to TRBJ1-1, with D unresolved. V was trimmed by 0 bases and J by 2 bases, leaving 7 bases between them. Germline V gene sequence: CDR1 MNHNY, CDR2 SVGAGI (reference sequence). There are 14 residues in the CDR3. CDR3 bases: TGTGCCAGCAGTTACTCCCCCAGAAACACTGAAGCTTTCTTT. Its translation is CASSYSPRNTEAFF.

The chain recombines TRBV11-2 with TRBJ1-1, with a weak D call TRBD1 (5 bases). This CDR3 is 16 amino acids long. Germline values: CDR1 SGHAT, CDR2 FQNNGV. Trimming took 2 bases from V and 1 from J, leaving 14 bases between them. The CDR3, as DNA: TGTGCCAGCAGCTTAAAGTTCGGACAAAAGAACACTGAAGCTTTCTTT. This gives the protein CASSLKFGQKNTEAFF.

CDR3 region: CASSLPRTSGYSSYNEQFF. The CDR3 bases are TGTGCCAGCAGTTTACCCCGGACTAGCGGATACAGCTCCTACAATGAGCAGTTCTTC. V is TRBV27 and J is TRBJ2-1; 10 bases map to TRBD2. The CDR3 is made up of 19 amino acids. The germline V gene has CDR1 MNHEY and CDR2 SMNVEV (reference sequence). With V trimmed by 2 bases and J by 0 bases, 10 bases remained unmatched.

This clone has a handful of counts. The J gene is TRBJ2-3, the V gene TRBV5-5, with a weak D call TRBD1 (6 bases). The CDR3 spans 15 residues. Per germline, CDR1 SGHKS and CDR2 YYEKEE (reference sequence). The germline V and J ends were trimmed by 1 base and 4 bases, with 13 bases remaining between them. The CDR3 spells CASSLTFGGSDTQYF. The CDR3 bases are TGTGCCAGCAGCTTGACTTTTGGGGGCTCAGATACGCAGTATTTT.

DNA for the CDR3: TGCGCCAGCAGCCAAGTAGGGACAGGGGCAGATACGCAGTATTTT. Protein: CASSQVGTGADTQYF. The rearrangement uses TRBV4-1 and TRBJ2-3; 10 nucleotides agree with TRBD1. V trimming: 1 base; J trimming: 4 bases; junction bases outside the gene matches: 2. The germline gives CDR1 MGHRA, CDR2 YSYEKL. The CDR3 sequence is 15 residues long.

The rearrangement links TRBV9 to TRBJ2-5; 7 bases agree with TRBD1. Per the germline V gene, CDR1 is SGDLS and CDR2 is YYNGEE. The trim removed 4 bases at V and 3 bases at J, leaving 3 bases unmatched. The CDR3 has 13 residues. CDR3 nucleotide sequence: TGTGCCAGCAGCCCCGACAGGGAAGAGACCCAGTACTTC. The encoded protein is CASSPDREETQYF.

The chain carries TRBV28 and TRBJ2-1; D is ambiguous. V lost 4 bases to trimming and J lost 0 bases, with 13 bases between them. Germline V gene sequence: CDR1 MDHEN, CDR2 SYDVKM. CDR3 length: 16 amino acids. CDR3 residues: CASSYPSSGSYNEQFF. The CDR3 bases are TGTGCCAGCAGTTACCCCAGTTCGGGCTCCTACAATGAGCAGTTCTTC.

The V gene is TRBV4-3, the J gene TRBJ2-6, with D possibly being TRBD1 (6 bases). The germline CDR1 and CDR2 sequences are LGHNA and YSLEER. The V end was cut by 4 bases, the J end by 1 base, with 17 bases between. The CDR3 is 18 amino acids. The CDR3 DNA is TGCGCCAGCAGCCCAAACAGGGAGTTCCTTTCTGGGGCCAACGTCCTGACTTTC. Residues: CASSPNREFLSGANVLTF.

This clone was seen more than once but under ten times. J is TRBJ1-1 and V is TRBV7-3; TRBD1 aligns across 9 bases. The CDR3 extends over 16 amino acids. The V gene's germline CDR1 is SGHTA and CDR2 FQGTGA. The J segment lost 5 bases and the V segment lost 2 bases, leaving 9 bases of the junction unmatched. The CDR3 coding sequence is TGTGCCAGCAGCTTAGGGGGGACAGGGTTTTTTACTGAAGCTTTCTTT. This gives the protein CASSLGGTGFFTEAFF.

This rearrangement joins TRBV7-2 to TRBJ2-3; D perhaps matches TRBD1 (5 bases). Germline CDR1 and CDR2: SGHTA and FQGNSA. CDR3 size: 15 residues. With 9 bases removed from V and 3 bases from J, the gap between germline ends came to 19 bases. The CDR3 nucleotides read TGTGCCAGTGCAGACAGTGCCCCTAGAACAGATACGCAGTATTTT. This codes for CASADSAPRTDTQYF.